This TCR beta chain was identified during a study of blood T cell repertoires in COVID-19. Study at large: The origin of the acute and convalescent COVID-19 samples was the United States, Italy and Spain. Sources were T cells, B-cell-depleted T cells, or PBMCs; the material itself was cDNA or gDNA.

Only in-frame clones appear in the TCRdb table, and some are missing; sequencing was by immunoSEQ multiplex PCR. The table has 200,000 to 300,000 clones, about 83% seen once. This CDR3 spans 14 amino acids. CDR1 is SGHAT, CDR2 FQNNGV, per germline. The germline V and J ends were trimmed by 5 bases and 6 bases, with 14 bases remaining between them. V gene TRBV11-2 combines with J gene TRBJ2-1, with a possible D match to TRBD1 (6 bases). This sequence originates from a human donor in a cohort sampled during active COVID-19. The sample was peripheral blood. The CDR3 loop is CASSPEGVPNEQFF. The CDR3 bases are TGTGCCAGCAGCCCCGAGGGGGTTCCCAATGAGCAGTTCTTC.